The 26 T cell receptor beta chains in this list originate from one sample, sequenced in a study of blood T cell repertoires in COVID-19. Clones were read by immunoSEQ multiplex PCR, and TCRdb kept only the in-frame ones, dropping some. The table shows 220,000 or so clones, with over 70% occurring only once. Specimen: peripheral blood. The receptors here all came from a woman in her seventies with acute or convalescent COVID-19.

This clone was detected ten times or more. For the CDR3, the DNA is TGCAGTGCTAGTAGCGGGTCCGCAGGAAGCTCCTACAATGAGCAGTTCTTC. It encodes CSASSGSAGSSYNEQFF. The chain uses TRBV20-1 and TRBJ2-1; the match to TRBD2 covers 7 bases. The CDR3 contains 17 residues. Per the germline V gene, CDR1 is DFQATT and CDR2 is SNEGSKA (reference sequence). Unmatched junction bases numbered 11, after V lost 3 bases and J lost 0 bases.

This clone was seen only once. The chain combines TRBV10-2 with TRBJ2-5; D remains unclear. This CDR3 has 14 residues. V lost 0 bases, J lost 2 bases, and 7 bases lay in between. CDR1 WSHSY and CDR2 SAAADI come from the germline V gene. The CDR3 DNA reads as TGCGCCAGCAGTGAGTCTACCCAGCAAGAGACCCAGTACTTC. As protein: CASSESTQQETQYF.

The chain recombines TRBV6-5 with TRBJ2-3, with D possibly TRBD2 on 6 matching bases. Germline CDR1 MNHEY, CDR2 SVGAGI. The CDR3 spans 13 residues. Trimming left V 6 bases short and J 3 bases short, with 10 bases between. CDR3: CASRGGGTDTQYF. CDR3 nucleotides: TGTGCCAGCAGGGGTGGGGGGACAGATACGCAGTATTTT.

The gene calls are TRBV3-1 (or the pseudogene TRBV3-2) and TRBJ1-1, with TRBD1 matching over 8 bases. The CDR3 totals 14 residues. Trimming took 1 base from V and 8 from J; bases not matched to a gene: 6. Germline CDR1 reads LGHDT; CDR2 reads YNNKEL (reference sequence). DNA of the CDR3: TGTGCCAGCAGCCAAGCAGGACAGGGAAGAGAAGCTTTCTTT. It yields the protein CASSQAGQGREAFF.

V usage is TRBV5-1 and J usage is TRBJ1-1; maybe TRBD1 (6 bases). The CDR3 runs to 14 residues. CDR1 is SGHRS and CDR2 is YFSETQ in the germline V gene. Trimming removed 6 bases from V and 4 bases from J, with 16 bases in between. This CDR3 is CASTERGAGTEAFF. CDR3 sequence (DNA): TGCGCCAGCACCGAGCGGGGGGCGGGCACTGAAGCTTTCTTT.

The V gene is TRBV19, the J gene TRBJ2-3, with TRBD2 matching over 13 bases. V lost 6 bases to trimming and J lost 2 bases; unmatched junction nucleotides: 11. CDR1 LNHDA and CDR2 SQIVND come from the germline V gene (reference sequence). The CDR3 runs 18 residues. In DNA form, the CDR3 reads TGTGCCAGTAGGCCCATCCCGGGACTAGCGGGGTCCACAGATACGCAGTATTTT. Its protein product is CASRPIPGLAGSTDTQYF.

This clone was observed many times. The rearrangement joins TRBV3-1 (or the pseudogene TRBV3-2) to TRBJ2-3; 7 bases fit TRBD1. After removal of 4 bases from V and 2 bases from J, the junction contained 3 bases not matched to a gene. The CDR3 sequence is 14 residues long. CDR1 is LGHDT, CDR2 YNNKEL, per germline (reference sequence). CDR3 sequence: CASSRQGHTDTQYF. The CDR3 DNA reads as TGTGCCAGCAGCCGACAGGGACACACAGATACGCAGTATTTT.

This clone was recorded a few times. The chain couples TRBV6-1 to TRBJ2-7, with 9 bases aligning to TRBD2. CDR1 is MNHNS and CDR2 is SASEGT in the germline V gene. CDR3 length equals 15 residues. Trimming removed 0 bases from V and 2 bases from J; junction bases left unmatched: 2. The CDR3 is CASSEAVAGAYEQYF. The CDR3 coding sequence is TGTGCCAGCAGTGAAGCCGTAGCGGGGGCCTACGAGCAGTACTTC.

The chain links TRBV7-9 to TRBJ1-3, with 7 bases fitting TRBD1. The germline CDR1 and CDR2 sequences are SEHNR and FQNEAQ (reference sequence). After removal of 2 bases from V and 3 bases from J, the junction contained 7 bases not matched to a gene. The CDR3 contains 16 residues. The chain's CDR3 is CASSLLGGVYGNTIYF. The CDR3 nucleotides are TGTGCCAGCAGCTTATTAGGGGGCGTATATGGAAACACCATATATTTT.

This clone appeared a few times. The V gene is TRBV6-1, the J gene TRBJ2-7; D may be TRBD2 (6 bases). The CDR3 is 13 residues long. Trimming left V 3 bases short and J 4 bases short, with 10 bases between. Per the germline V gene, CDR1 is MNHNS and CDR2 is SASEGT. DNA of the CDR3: TGTGCCAGCAGTGAGGTCCGGGGGTACGAGCAGTACTTC. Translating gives CASSEVRGYEQYF.

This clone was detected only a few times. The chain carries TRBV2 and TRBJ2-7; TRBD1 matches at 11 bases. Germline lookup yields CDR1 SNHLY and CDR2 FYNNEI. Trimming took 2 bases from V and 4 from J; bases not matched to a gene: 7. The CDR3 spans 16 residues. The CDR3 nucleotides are TGTGCCAGCAGTGAATCAAGGACAGGGGGCTGGTACGAGCAGTACTTC. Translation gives CASSESRTGGWYEQYF.

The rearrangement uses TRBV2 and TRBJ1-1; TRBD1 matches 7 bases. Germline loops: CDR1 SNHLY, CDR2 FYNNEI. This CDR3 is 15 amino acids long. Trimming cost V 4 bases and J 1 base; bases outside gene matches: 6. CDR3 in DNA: TGTGCCAGCAGTGTACCGACAGGGAGGAACACTGAAGCTTTCTTT. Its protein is CASSVPTGRNTEAFF.

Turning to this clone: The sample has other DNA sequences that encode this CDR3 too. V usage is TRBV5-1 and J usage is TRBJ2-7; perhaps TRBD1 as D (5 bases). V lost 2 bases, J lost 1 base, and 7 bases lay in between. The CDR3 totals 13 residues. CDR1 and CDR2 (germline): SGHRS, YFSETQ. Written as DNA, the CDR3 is TGCGCCAGCAGCTTAGACAGATCCTACGAGCAGTACTTC. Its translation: CASSLDRSYEQYF.

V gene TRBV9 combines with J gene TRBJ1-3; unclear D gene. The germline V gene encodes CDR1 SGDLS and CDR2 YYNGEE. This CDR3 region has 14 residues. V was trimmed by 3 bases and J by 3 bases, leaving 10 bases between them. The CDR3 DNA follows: TGTGCCAGCAGCGCCGCTCGAGATGGAAACACCATATATTTT. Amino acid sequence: CASSAARDGNTIYF. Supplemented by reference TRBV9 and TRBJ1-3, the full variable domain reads DSGVTQTPKHLITATGQRVTLRCSPRSGDLSVYWYQQSLDQGLQFLIQYYNGEERAKGNILERFSAQQFPDLHSELNLSSLELGDSALYFCASSAARDGNTIYFGEGSWLTVV.

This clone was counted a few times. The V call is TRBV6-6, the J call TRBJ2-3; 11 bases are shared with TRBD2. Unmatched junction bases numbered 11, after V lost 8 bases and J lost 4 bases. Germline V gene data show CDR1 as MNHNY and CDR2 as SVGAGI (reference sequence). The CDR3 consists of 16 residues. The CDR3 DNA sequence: TGTGCCAGCGCCTCCGGGCTAGCGGGAGGCCCAGATACGCAGTATTTT. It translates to CASASGLAGGPDTQYF.

The CDR3 sequence is CASSSLTSGTYNSPLHF. Written as DNA, the CDR3 is TGTGCCAGCAGTTCCCTAACGTCGGGGACCTATAATTCACCCCTCCACTTT. The chain has TRBV27 and TRBJ1-6; D remains unclear. V was cut by 4 bases and J by 2 bases, with 15 bases left in between. Germline CDR1 MNHEY, CDR2 SMNVEV (reference sequence). The CDR3 runs 17 residues.

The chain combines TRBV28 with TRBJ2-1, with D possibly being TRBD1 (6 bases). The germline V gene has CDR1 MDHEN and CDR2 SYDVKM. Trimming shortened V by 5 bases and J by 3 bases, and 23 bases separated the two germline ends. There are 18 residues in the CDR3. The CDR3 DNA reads TGTGCCAGCAGTCCTAACGACAGGAGTACTTCCCTCTACAATGAGCAGTTCTTC. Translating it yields CASSPNDRSTSLYNEQFF.

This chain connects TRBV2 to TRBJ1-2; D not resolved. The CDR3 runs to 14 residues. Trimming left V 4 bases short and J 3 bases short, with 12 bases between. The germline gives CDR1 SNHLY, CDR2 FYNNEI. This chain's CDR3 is CASSGRTVDYGYTF. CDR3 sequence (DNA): TGTGCCAGCAGTGGGAGGACGGTTGACTATGGCTACACCTTC.

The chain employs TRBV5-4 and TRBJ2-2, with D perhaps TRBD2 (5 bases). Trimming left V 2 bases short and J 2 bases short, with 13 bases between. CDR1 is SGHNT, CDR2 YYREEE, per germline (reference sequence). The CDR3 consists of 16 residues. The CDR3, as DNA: TGTGCCAGCAGCTTTGGAGGTGATCAAAACACCGGGGAGCTGTTTTTT. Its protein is CASSFGGDQNTGELFF.

The CDR3 nucleotides read TGTGCCAGCAGTGAAAGGTGGGGGGATCAGCCCCAGCATTTT. Amino acid sequence: CASSERWGDQPQHF. The V and J genes are TRBV6-1 and TRBJ1-5; D perhaps matches TRBD1 (5 bases). Looked up from germline, CDR1 is MNHNS and CDR2 is SASEGT. CDR3 length: 14 amino acids. The V end was cut by 2 bases, the J end by 5 bases, with 10 bases between.

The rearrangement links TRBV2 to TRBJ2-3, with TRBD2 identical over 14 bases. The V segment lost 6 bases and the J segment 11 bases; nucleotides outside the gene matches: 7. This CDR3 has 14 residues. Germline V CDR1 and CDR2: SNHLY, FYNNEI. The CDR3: CASRTGLAGEKQYF. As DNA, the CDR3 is TGTGCCAGCAGGACGGGACTAGCGGGAGAGAAGCAGTATTTT.

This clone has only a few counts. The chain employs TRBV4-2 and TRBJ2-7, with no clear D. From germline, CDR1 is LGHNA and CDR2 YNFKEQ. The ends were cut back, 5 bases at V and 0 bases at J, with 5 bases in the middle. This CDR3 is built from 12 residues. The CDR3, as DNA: TGTGCCAGCAGCGCCAGCTCCTACGAGCAGTACTTC. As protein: CASSASSYEQYF.

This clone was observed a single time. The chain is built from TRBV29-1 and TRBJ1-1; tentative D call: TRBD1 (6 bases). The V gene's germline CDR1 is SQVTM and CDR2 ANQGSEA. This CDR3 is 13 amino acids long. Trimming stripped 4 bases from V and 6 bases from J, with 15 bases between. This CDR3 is CSVAARGISEAFF. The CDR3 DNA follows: TGCAGCGTTGCTGCCAGGGGTATATCTGAAGCTTTCTTT. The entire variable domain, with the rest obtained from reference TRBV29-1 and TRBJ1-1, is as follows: SAVISQKPSRDICQRGTSLTIQCQVDSQVTMMFWYRQQPGQSLTLIATANQGSEATYESGFVIDKFPISRPNLTFSTLTVSNMSPEDSSIYLCSVAARGISEAFFGQGTRLTVV.

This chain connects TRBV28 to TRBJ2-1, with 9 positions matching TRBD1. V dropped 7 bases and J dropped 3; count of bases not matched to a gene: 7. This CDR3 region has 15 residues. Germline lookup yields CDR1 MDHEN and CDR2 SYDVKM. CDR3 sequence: CASTTRTGVYNEQFF. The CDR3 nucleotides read TGTGCCAGCACCACGAGGACAGGGGTCTACAATGAGCAGTTCTTC.

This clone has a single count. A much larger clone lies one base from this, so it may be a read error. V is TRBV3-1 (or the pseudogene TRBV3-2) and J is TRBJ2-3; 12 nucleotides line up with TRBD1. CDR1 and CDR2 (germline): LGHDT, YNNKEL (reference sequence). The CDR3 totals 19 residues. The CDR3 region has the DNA TGTGCCAGCGGCCAAGGGACAGGGGGCGATCTTTGGAGCACAGATACGCAGTATTTT. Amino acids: CASGQGTGGDLWSTDTQYF.

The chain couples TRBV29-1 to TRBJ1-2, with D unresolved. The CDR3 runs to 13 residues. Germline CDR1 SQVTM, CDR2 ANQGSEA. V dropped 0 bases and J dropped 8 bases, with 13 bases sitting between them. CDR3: CSVEDQGRFGYTF. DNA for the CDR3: TGCAGCGTTGAAGATCAAGGGAGGTTCGGCTACACCTTC.